Listed here are 17 T cell receptor beta chains from one sample, sequenced in a study of T cells in Graves' hyperthyroidism and ophthalmopathy. RNA transcripts gave rise to amplified TCR beta CDR3 regions. In the first-round RT-PCR of the TCR CDR3, the HTBI primer set was used. TCRdb ran MiXCR on the multiplex PCR reads and lists one entry per CDR3 protein. The data show approximately 560,000 distinct CDR3 sequences, more than 15% seen once. The sequenced sample consisted of blood. The receptor set was obtained from a woman in her 30s with Graves' hyperthyroidism.

This clonotype was seen repeatedly, ten times or more. The CDR3 DNA follows: TGCGCCAGCAGCTCCGGGACAGCCGGGGGTGGCTACACCTTC. This translates into CASSSGTAGGGYTF. This sequence joins TRBV5-1 and TRBJ1-2; 7 bases align to TRBD1. Germline trimming cut 3 bases from V and 7 bases from J; bases unmatched to any gene: 9. This CDR3 spans 14 amino acids. Per the germline V gene, CDR1 is SGHRS and CDR2 is YFSETQ.

This clonotype showed up many times. This sequence joins TRBV10-3 and TRBJ2-7; D may be TRBD1 or TRBD2 (5 bases each). The ends were cut back, 0 bases at V and 6 bases at J, with 12 bases in the middle. The CDR3 has 14 amino acids. CDR1 is ENHRY, CDR2 SYGVKD, per germline. The CDR3 nucleotides are TGTGCCATCAGTGAGTCTAACGGGGCCGGCGAGCAGTACTTC. Translated, it gives CAISESNGAGEQYF.

V gene TRBV4-1 combines with J gene TRBJ2-5, with 14 bases aligning to TRBD2. The CDR3 covers 16 residues. Per germline, CDR1 MGHRA and CDR2 YSYEKL. J gave up 5 bases and V 5 bases, and 7 bases lay outside the gene matches. CDR3 sequence: CASSLTGLAGEETQYF. In nucleotides, the CDR3 is TGCGCCAGCAGCTTAACGGGACTAGCGGGAGAGGAGACCCAGTACTTC.

This clonotype came up a few times. The rearrangement links TRBV6-1 to TRBJ2-3, with a weak D call TRBD1 (6 bases). Trimming shortened V by 2 bases and J by 2 bases, and 14 bases separated the two germline ends. The CDR3 is 16 residues long. Germline V CDR1 and CDR2: MNHNS, SASEGT. The CDR3 reads CASSEPQGSLTDTQYF. For the CDR3, the DNA is TGTGCCAGCAGTGAACCGCAGGGGTCACTCACAGATACGCAGTATTTT.

This clonotype ranks as medium-sized (0.01 to 0.1%). This chain links TRBV4-3 with TRBJ1-1; no reliable D call. The CDR3 contains 13 residues. Germline lookup yields CDR1 LGHNA and CDR2 YSLEER. Trimming removed 2 bases from V and 1 base from J, with 5 bases in between. CDR3 in DNA: TGCGCCAGCAGCCAACAGCGGAACACTGAAGCTTTCTTT. Amino acid sequence: CASSQQRNTEAFF.

This clonotype appeared a few times. The chain employs TRBV2 and TRBJ1-2; D uncertain. The CDR3 length is 14 residues. V was shortened by 0 bases and J by 8 bases, with 13 bases between the two germline ends. The germline V gene encodes CDR1 SNHLY and CDR2 FYNNEI. The CDR3 here is CASSEAGSPRGYTF. The CDR3, as DNA: TGTGCCAGCAGTGAAGCCGGCAGCCCCCGGGGCTACACCTTC.

This clonotype came up many times. The J gene is TRBJ1-2, the V gene TRBV24-1; unclear D gene. Germline CDR1 and CDR2: KGHDR and SFDVKD. With 5 bases removed from V and 0 bases from J, the gap between germline ends came to 9 bases. This CDR3 spans 14 amino acids. CDR3 in amino acids: CATSGTGSNYGYTF. Here the CDR3 DNA reads TGTGCCACCAGTGGGACGGGATCTAACTATGGCTACACCTTC.

The rearrangement uses TRBV30 and TRBJ1-5, with D unresolved. The CDR3 loop spans 14 amino acids. Trimming took 1 base from V and 2 from J, leaving 9 bases between them. Germline assignment: CDR1 GTSNPN and CDR2 SVGIG (reference sequence). The CDR3 here is CAWSGNRGNQPQHF. Written as DNA, the CDR3 is TGTGCCTGGAGTGGGAACCGGGGCAATCAGCCCCAGCATTTT.

This clonotype has at least ten counts. The chain recombines TRBV28 with TRBJ2-3, with a possible D match to TRBD2 (5 bases). Between the trimmed V and J ends, which lost 3 bases and 1 base, there was a span of 8 bases. The length of the CDR3 is 14 residues. The germline V gene has CDR1 MDHEN and CDR2 SYDVKM. CDR3 loop: CASSLLARTDTQYF. CDR3 coding DNA: TGTGCCAGCAGTTTGCTAGCTCGCACAGATACGCAGTATTTT. The full variable domain, in which reference TRBV28 and TRBJ2-3 provide the parts outside the CDR3, is DVKVTQSSRYLVKRTGEKVFLECVQDMDHENMFWYRQDPGLGLRLIYFSYDVKMKEKGDIPEGYSVSREKKERFSLILESASTNQTSMYLCASSLLARTDTQYFGPGTRLTVL.

In its sample, this clonotype was seen a few times. V is TRBV24-1 and J is TRBJ2-1, with 9 bases lining up with TRBD2. V trimming: 1 base; J trimming: 9 bases; junction bases outside the gene matches: 9. Germline CDR1 and CDR2: KGHDR and SFDVKD. The CDR3 length is 16 residues. CDR3 DNA: TGTGCCACCAGTGATTTCTCCGCGGGAGGGCCGGGTGAGCAGTTCTTC. It codes for CATSDFSAGGPGEQFF.

This clonotype has only a few counts. The rearrangement uses TRBV20-1 and TRBJ1-2; D is undetermined. Trimming stripped 3 bases from V and 8 bases from J, with 13 bases between. CDR1 is DFQATT, CDR2 SNEGSKA, per germline (reference sequence). This CDR3 has 12 residues. The CDR3 coding sequence is TGCAGTGCTAGGTATCTTCTGGCCGGCTACACCTTC. Translating gives CSARYLLAGYTF.

In this sample, this clonotype turned up many times. The chain carries TRBV12-3 or TRBV12-4 and TRBJ2-1; D is unresolved. The CDR3 is 15 amino acids. V was shortened by 6 bases and J by 2 bases, with 14 bases between the two germline ends. CDR3 protein: CASRLLRDAYNEQFF. The CDR3 nucleotides are TGTGCCAGCAGATTACTGCGTGACGCCTACAATGAGCAGTTCTTC.

This clonotype was found many times. The chain recombines TRBV20-1 with TRBJ2-1; D gene unclear. The CDR3 is made up of 11 amino acids. Per the germline V gene, CDR1 is DFQATT and CDR2 is SNEGSKA (reference sequence). V was trimmed by 0 bases and J by 7 bases, leaving 4 bases between them. The CDR3 here is CSARDRNEQFF. The CDR3 DNA reads TGCAGTGCTAGAGACAGGAATGAGCAGTTCTTC.

The CDR3 loop reads CASMDRRGTQYF. The CDR3 DNA sequence: TGTGCCAGCATGGACCGACGAGGGACCCAGTACTTC. The chain combines TRBV2 with TRBJ2-5; no reliable D call. With 7 bases removed from V and 7 bases from J, the gap between germline ends came to 13 bases. The CDR3 loop spans 12 amino acids. In germline, CDR1 is SNHLY, CDR2 FYNNEI.

This clonotype was observed many times. The chain is built from TRBV27 and TRBJ1-2; TRBD1 matches at 7 bases. With V trimmed by 6 bases and J by 3 bases, 10 bases remained unmatched. Germline CDR1 is MNHEY and CDR2 is SMNVEV (reference sequence). The CDR3 covers 15 residues. DNA of the CDR3: TGTGCCAGCAGGTGGAGGGGGCGTCGGCACTATGGCTACACCTTC. This sequence encodes CASRWRGRRHYGYTF.

This chain uses TRBV20-1 with TRBJ1-5; the D is unclear. The CDR3 totals 13 residues. Germline V gene lookup returns CDR1 DFQATT and CDR2 SNEGSKA (reference sequence). Trimming took off 7 bases at V and 5 bases at J, with 15 bases between the two ends. CDR3 sequence reads: CSVLTRADQPQHF. CDR3 coding DNA: TGCAGTGTTTTAACCCGCGCGGATCAGCCCCAGCATTTT.

This clonotype was detected ten times or more. The V call is TRBV12-3 or TRBV12-4, the J call TRBJ2-3; D is ambiguous. This CDR3 comprises 17 residues. The germline V and J ends were trimmed by 5 bases and 1 base, with 19 bases remaining between them. The CDR3 DNA is TGTGCCAGCAGTAACGCCCTTCCCCTCCCTGGCACAGATACGCAGTATTTT. Translated, it gives CASSNALPLPGTDTQYF.